The 26 T cell receptor beta chains below were found in one sample sequenced in a study of blood T cell repertoires in COVID-19. The table came from immunoSEQ multiplex PCR; TCRdb's copy has only in-frame clones and leaves some out. The table lists 300,000 or so clones, more than 85% of them singletons. Specimen: PBMCs or T cells enriched from blood (not recorded which). These TCRs come from a woman aged 30 to 39 who had recovered from COVID-19.

In regard to this clone: Other DNA sequences from this sample encode an identical CDR3 as well. The chain employs TRBV27 and TRBJ1-5; 8 bases fit TRBD1. V shed 2 bases, J shed 4 bases, and the junction held 1 base outside the gene matches. Germline CDR1 reads MNHEY; CDR2 reads SMNVEV (reference sequence). This CDR3 is 14 amino acids long. The CDR3 DNA reads as TGTGCCAGCAGTTTAGGACAGGGAAATCAGCCCCAGCATTTT. Translation: CASSLGQGNQPQHF.

As concerns this clone: This CDR3 is also generated by other DNA sequences in the sample. The gene calls are TRBV28 and TRBJ1-6; D uncertain. The ends were cut back, 6 bases at V and 4 bases at J, with 4 bases in the middle. The CDR3 is 12 residues long. Germline V gene sequence: CDR1 MDHEN, CDR2 SYDVKM. The CDR3 region has the DNA TGTGCCAGCAGGTCGTATAATTCACCCCTCCACTTT. This translates into CASRSYNSPLHF.

CDR3 nucleotides: TGTGCCAGCAGTGAGACAGTTAGCAATCAGCCCCAGCATTTT. Encoded protein: CASSETVSNQPQHF. The V and J genes are TRBV28 and TRBJ1-5; D perhaps matches TRBD1 (5 bases). The germline V gene has CDR1 MDHEN and CDR2 SYDVKM. This CDR3 is built from 14 residues. V gave up 5 bases and J gave up 0 bases, with 8 bases separating them.

Remarks on this clone: A read error may account for a junction end that differs from germline. The genes are TRBV7-6 and TRBJ1-1, with D tentatively TRBD1 (6 bases). The CDR3 covers 15 residues. The germline V gene encodes CDR1 SGHVS and CDR2 FNYEAQ. CDR3 loop: CASSRGGRMNAEAFF. DNA for the CDR3: TGTGCCAGCAGCCGGGGGGGCAGAATGAACGCTGAAGCTTTCTTT.

V usage is TRBV6-2 or TRBV6-3 and J usage is TRBJ1-3, with a weak D call TRBD1 (6 bases). CDR3 size: 15 residues. In germline, CDR1 is MNHEY, CDR2 SVGEGT. V was clipped by 2 bases and J by 2 bases, with 10 bases between them. CDR3: CASSYAGTPGNTIYF. The CDR3 coding sequence is TGTGCCAGCAGTTACGCCGGGACACCTGGAAACACCATATATTTT.

The chain recombines TRBV2 with TRBJ2-6; tentatively, D is TRBD2 (6 bases). This CDR3 region has 17 residues. Germline loops: CDR1 SNHLY, CDR2 FYNNEI. Trimming shortened V by 7 bases and J by 1 base, and 17 bases separated the two germline ends. CDR3 residues: CASNRRDQNSGANVLTF. CDR3 nucleotide sequence: TGTGCCAGCAATAGGCGGGACCAGAATTCTGGGGCCAACGTCCTGACTTTC.

V usage is TRBV5-1 and J usage is TRBJ2-3; D perhaps matches TRBD2 (6 bases). The CDR3 is made up of 16 amino acids. Germline V lookup: CDR1 SGHRS, CDR2 YFSETQ. V was cut by 4 bases and J by 3 bases, with 18 bases left in between. The CDR3 coding sequence is TGCGCCAGCAGCCCGGCGGGGATGGGAGGAACAGATACGCAGTATTTT. As protein: CASSPAGMGGTDTQYF.

The chain couples TRBV20-1 to TRBJ2-1, with 8 nucleotides matching TRBD2. This CDR3 is 17 amino acids long. The germline gives CDR1 DFQATT, CDR2 SNEGSKA (reference sequence). The V gene end was trimmed by 3 bases and the J gene end by 8 bases; junction bases not matched to a gene: 18. In DNA form, the CDR3 reads TGCAGTGCTAGTAGGCGCACTAGCGGTCTTATGTATTATGAGCAGTTCTTC. It codes for CSASRRTSGLMYYEQFF.

The V gene is TRBV5-1, the J gene TRBJ1-2; TRBD1 agrees at 8 bases. The CDR3 covers 14 residues. V dropped 1 base and J dropped 8; count of bases not matched to a gene: 7. The germline gives CDR1 SGHRS, CDR2 YFSETQ. CDR3 DNA sequence: TGCGCCAGCAGCTTGTCTCAGGGGGCTTGGGGCTACACCTTC. It encodes CASSLSQGAWGYTF.

The V gene is TRBV6-2 or TRBV6-3, the J gene TRBJ2-5, with 13 nucleotides matching TRBD2. Germline V gives CDR1 MNHEY, CDR2 SVGEGT. CDR3 length: 18 amino acids. Germline trimming cut 4 bases from V and 2 bases from J; bases unmatched to any gene: 10. The CDR3 loop is CASSFGTSGEKPQETQYF. DNA for the CDR3: TGTGCCAGCAGTTTCGGGACTAGCGGGGAAAAACCACAAGAGACCCAGTACTTC.

This clone occurred once. This chain joins TRBV5-1 and TRBJ2-1; 7 positions agree with TRBD2. With 4 bases clipped from V and 3 bases from J, the junction kept 10 bases outside the gene matches. Germline lookup yields CDR1 SGHRS and CDR2 YFSETQ. The CDR3 has 16 amino acids. For the CDR3, the DNA is TGCGCCAGCAGCCCACGACTAGCTAGGGGCTACAATGAGCAGTTCTTC. This translates into CASSPRLARGYNEQFF. The entire variable domain, with the rest obtained from reference TRBV5-1 and TRBJ2-1, is as follows: KAGVTQTPRYLIKTRGQQVTLSCSPISGHRSVSWYQQTPGQGLQFLFEYFSETQRNKGNFPGRFSGRQFSNSRSEMNVSTLELGDSALYLCASSPRLARGYNEQFFGPGTRLTVL.

The chain combines TRBV5-6 with TRBJ1-2; no firm D call. The germline gives CDR1 SGHDT, CDR2 YYEEEE. V lost 3 bases to trimming and J lost 5 bases, with 8 bases between them. The CDR3 spans 12 residues. The CDR3 nucleotides read TGTGCCAGCAGCTCTAGACTTTATGGCTACACCTTC. Its translation: CASSSRLYGYTF.

This clone has a single count. The CDR3 nucleotides are TGTGCCAGCAGCGTTTTGACTAGCACAGATACGCAGTATTTT. As protein: CASSVLTSTDTQYF. The rearrangement links TRBV9 to TRBJ2-3; D gene unclear. The CDR3 runs 14 residues. From germline, CDR1 is SGDLS and CDR2 YYNGEE. V shed 2 bases and J shed 0 bases, with 7 bases lying between them. The complete variable domain, with remaining parts taken from reference TRBV9 and TRBJ2-3, reads DSGVTQTPKHLITATGQRVTLRCSPRSGDLSVYWYQQSLDQGLQFLIQYYNGEERAKGNILERFSAQQFPDLHSELNLSSLELGDSALYFCASSVLTSTDTQYFGPGTRLTVL.

This chain uses TRBV7-9 with TRBJ2-1, with 7 bases matching TRBD1. CDR1 and CDR2 (germline): SEHNR, FQNEAQ (reference sequence). CDR3 length equals 16 residues. V lost 5 bases and J lost 3; bases outside the gene matches: 10. The CDR3 region is CASSEPGTADYNEQFF. In nucleotides, the CDR3 is TGTGCCAGCAGCGAACCCGGGACAGCAGACTACAATGAGCAGTTCTTC.

The CDR3 nucleotides read TGTGCCAGTAGTACCTTTAGCTATGGCTACACCTTC. It translates to CASSTFSYGYTF. The chain recombines TRBV19 with TRBJ1-2; D not certain. The germline V gene encodes CDR1 LNHDA and CDR2 SQIVND (reference sequence). This CDR3 has 12 amino acids. The V end lost 4 bases, the J end lost 4 bases, and 7 bases lay between the germline ends.

This rearrangement joins TRBV21-1 to TRBJ1-5; the table names TRBD1, a call not compared with the DNA. TRBV21-1 is described as a pseudogene. This CDR3 has 17 amino acids. The CDR3 reads CASSKATGSALNQPQHF. The CDR3 coding sequence is TGTGCCAGCAGCAAAGCCACAGGGTCTGCCCTCAATCAGCCCCAGCATTTT.

The chain combines TRBV6-5 with TRBJ1-1; a possible D gene is TRBD1 (5 bases). This CDR3 has 15 amino acids. CDR1 MNHEY and CDR2 SVGAGI come from the germline V gene. V shed 3 bases and J shed 1 base, with 12 bases lying between them. CDR3 bases: TGTGCCAGCAGTTATTCCAGGGTGGGGAACACTGAAGCTTTCTTT. Its translation is CASSYSRVGNTEAFF.

V and J are TRBV28 and TRBJ1-2, with TRBD1 as a possible D gene (5 bases). This CDR3 contains 13 residues. In germline, CDR1 is MDHEN, CDR2 SYDVKM. The V end was cut by 1 base, the J end by 6 bases, with 9 bases between. As DNA, the CDR3 is TGTGCCAGCAGTTTATTGGTAGGGGATGGCTACACCTTC. This gives the protein CASSLLVGDGYTF.

The chain couples TRBV4-1 to TRBJ1-2; 8 bases map to TRBD1. This CDR3 has 17 residues. V shed 5 bases and J 1 base; nucleotides not matched to a gene: 12. In germline, CDR1 is MGHRA, CDR2 YSYEKL. DNA for the CDR3: TGCGCCAGCAGCACCTCCCCCGGACAGGGACTTAACTATGGCTACACCTTC. This translates into CASSTSPGQGLNYGYTF.

The gene calls are TRBV5-1 and TRBJ1-3; 11 bases agree with TRBD1. Germline assignment: CDR1 SGHRS and CDR2 YFSETQ. The junction had 3 bases not matched to a gene; V was cut back by 3 bases and J by 4 bases. The CDR3 runs 15 residues. The CDR3 region has the DNA TGCGCCAGCAGCTGGACAGGGGGCTCCGGAAACACCATATATTTT. Its protein product is CASSWTGGSGNTIYF.

The chain is built from TRBV29-1 and TRBJ2-5, with 11 nucleotides matching TRBD2. Germline loops: CDR1 SQVTM, CDR2 ANQGSEA. The CDR3 extends over 13 amino acids. V trimming: 6 bases; J trimming: 1 base; junction bases outside the gene matches: 1. CDR3 DNA sequence: TGCAGCGTGGGGACTAGCGGCCAAGAGACCCAGTACTTC. Protein product: CSVGTSGQETQYF.

The genes are TRBV15 and TRBJ2-5, with D possibly matching TRBD2 (5 bases). CDR3 size: 15 residues. V dropped 0 bases and J dropped 3 bases, with 11 bases sitting between them. Germline assignment: CDR1 LNHNV and CDR2 YYDKDF (reference sequence). The CDR3 DNA reads TGTGCCACCAGCAGAGATACTGGAGCGGAAGAGACCCAGTACTTC. Its translation: CATSRDTGAEETQYF.

The rearrangement joins TRBV5-1 to TRBJ2-2; 7 bases map to TRBD1. Germline V gives CDR1 SGHRS, CDR2 YFSETQ. CDR3 length: 16 amino acids. V lost 4 bases and J lost 0; bases outside the gene matches: 6. CDR3 sequence reads: CASSPQGFTNTGELFF. CDR3 nucleotide sequence: TGCGCCAGCAGCCCACAGGGGTTTACGAACACCGGGGAGCTGTTTTTT.

The chain links TRBV24-1 to TRBJ2-3; a possible D gene is TRBD1 (6 bases). This CDR3 is built from 17 residues. Germline CDR1 reads KGHDR; CDR2 reads SFDVKD. Between the trimmed V and J ends, which lost 2 bases and 2 bases, there was a span of 16 bases. CDR3 amino acids: CATSDSRFRDNTDTQYF. The CDR3 DNA sequence: TGTGCCACCAGTGATTCCAGGTTCCGGGACAACACAGATACGCAGTATTTT.

The rearrangement joins TRBV29-1 to TRBJ2-5; 8 bases fit TRBD2. V was pared by 4 bases and J by 5 bases, with 9 bases of the junction left unmatched. The CDR3 covers 14 residues. The germline gives CDR1 SQVTM, CDR2 ANQGSEA. The CDR3 coding sequence is TGCAGCGTTGCTTACGGGGGGGGTATGGAGACCCAGTACTTC. Its protein is CSVAYGGGMETQYF.

The V gene is TRBV7-9, the J gene TRBJ2-7; weak D call: TRBD1 (6 bases). Germline CDR1 is SEHNR and CDR2 is FQNEAQ (reference sequence). Trimming took off 2 bases at V and 5 bases at J, with 19 bases between the two ends. CDR3 length: 16 amino acids. CDR3 bases: TGTGCCAGCAGCTTACTGGGGTCATCAGGGGCTCACGAGCAGTACTTC. This codes for CASSLLGSSGAHEQYF. The full variable domain, in which reference TRBV7-9 and TRBJ2-7 provide the parts outside the CDR3, is DTGVSQNPRHKITKRGQNVTFRCDPISEHNRLYWYRQTLGQGPEFLTYFQNEAQLEKSRLLSDRFSAERPKGSFSTLEIQRTEQGDSAMYLCASSLLGSSGAHEQYFGPGTRLTVT.